This paragraph reports one T cell receptor (beta chain). Only in-frame clones appear in the TCRdb table, and some are missing; sequencing was by immunoSEQ multiplex PCR. Of 40,000 to 45,000 clones listed, roughly 85% are singletons. The entry originates in a study of T cell changes during pregnancy in multiple sclerosis. V lost 0 bases and J lost 4, with 5 bases in between. The CDR3 loop spans 14 amino acids. Germline CDR1 is SGHKS and CDR2 is YYEKEE (reference sequence). The specimen comprised CD4+ T cells from peripheral blood mononuclear cells, sampled after pregnancy. The receptor was isolated from a female donor with multiple sclerosis, enrolled in a pregnancy study. This rearrangement joins TRBV5-5 to TRBJ1-6, with TRBD1 as a possible D gene (5 bases). The CDR3 protein is CASSLGQYNSPLHF. The CDR3 region has the DNA TGTGCCAGCAGCTTGGGACAGTATAATTCACCCCTCCACTTT.